A selection of T cell receptor beta chains follows, all from one sample in a study of cytomegalovirus exposure and HLA in healthy donors. Measured with immunoSEQ multiplex PCR; TCRdb has only the in-frame clones, and not every one. The table has 100,000 to 150,000 clones, about two thirds seen once. Sequencing was done on a sample of PBMCs. These receptors were taken from a man younger than 40 in good health and CMV-seronegative. The CDR3 runs from the conserved cysteine through the conserved F or W. Each record gives: D gene, V gene, clone size, J gene, CDR3 protein, CDR3 DNA. D genes are given only for firm matches. Expanded clones get a size class; other rows say once, few or many, or leave the size out.

TRBD1	TRBV7-9	.	TRBJ2-3	CASSWQPGQGAPGTDTQYF	TGTGCCAGCAGCTGGCAACCGGGACAGGGGGCGCCGGGCACAGATACGCAGTATTTT
TRBD1	TRBV27	.	TRBJ1-1	CASRQKQGYTEAFF	TGTGCCAGCAGACAGAAACAGGGGTACACTGAAGCTTTCTTT
.	TRBV7-9	.	TRBJ1-4	CASSLTGPANEKLFF	TGTGCCAGCAGCTTGACGGGTCCGGCTAATGAAAAACTGTTTTTT
.	TRBV2	.	TRBJ2-1	CASSDFGGVRNEQFF	TGTGCCAGCAGTGACTTTGGCGGAGTCCGCAATGAGCAGTTCTTC
.	TRBV9	few	TRBJ2-7	CASSVMDNYEQYF	TGTGCCAGCAGCGTAATGGACAACTACGAGCAGTACTTC
TRBD1	TRBV16	.	TRBJ2-3	CASSPGQGIDTQYF	TGTGCCAGCAGCCCCGGACAGGGTATCGATACGCAGTATTTT
.	TRBV4-2	.	TRBJ2-5	CASSQKGKGQETQYF	TGTGCCAGCAGCCAAAAGGGAAAGGGGCAAGAGACCCAGTACTTC
.	TRBV4-1	.	TRBJ1-1	CASSQVALGVKNTEAFF	TGCGCCAGCAGCCAAGTCGCCCTCGGGGTGAAGAACACTGAAGCTTTCTTT
TRBD2	TRBV6-4	once	TRBJ2-1	CASSERGDSYNEQFF	TGTGCCAGCAGTGAACGGGGGGATTCTTACAATGAGCAGTTCTTC
TRBD2	TRBV6-1	.	TRBJ2-3	CASGWNSGGADTQYF	TGTGCCAGCGGTTGGAATAGCGGGGGGGCAGATACGCAGTATTTT
.	TRBV5-4	.	TRBJ1-2	CASSPTPEGNYGYTF	TGTGCCAGCAGCCCAACTCCCGAGGGTAACTATGGCTACACCTTC
TRBD1	TRBV10-3	.	TRBJ2-7	CAISVGQGADTSYEQYF	TGTGCCATCAGTGTTGGACAGGGGGCGGATACCTCCTACGAGCAGTACTTC
TRBD2	TRBV5-1	.	TRBJ2-3	CASSLGTSGGASLTDTQYF	TGCGCCAGCAGCTTGGGCACTAGCGGGGGGGCGTCCTTAACAGATACGCAGTATTTT
TRBD1	TRBV13	.	TRBJ2-5	CASRSDRGDQETQYF	TGTGCCAGCCGTTCTGACAGGGGGGACCAAGAGACCCAGTACTTC
.	TRBV30	.	TRBJ2-4	CAWSPIAKNIQYF	TGTGCCTGGAGTCCAATAGCCAAAAACATTCAGTACTTC
TRBD2	TRBV5-6	.	TRBJ2-1	CASSLGTSGGAWEQFF	TGTGCCAGCAGCTTGGGAACTAGCGGGGGGGCCTGGGAGCAGTTCTTC
TRBD1	TRBV7-8	.	TRBJ2-7	CASSLRSPGQRTYEQYF	TGTGCCAGCAGCTTAAGGTCCCCGGGACAGCGTACCTACGAGCAGTACTTC
.	TRBV5-6	.	TRBJ2-2	CASSLVQGPYTGELFF	TGTGCCAGCAGCTTAGTCCAGGGGCCTTACACCGGGGAGCTGTTTTTT
.	TRBV6-6	once	TRBJ1-6	CASSVEAGSPLHF	TGTGCCAGCAGCGTGGAGGCGGGTTCACCCCTCCACTTT
.	TRBV28	once	TRBJ2-6	CASSIGGAFGANALTF	TGTGCCAGCAGTATAGGGGGGGCCTTTGGGGCCAACGCCCTGACTTTC
.	TRBV2	.	TRBJ1-6	CASIPGNNSPLHF	TGTGCCAGCATCCCAGGAAACAATTCACCCCTCCACTTT
.	TRBV5-1	.	TRBJ2-7	CASSLRGGEQYF	TGCGCCAGCAGCTTACGAGGGGGCGAGCAGTACTTC
.	TRBV5-1	.	TRBJ1-5	CASSLAGGLVNQPQHF	TGCGCCAGCAGCTTGGCCGGGGGGCTTGTCAATCAGCCCCAGCATTTT
.	TRBV6-1	.	TRBJ1-1	CASSEPSAEAFF	TGTGCCAGCAGTGAACCGTCGGCTGAAGCTTTCTTT
.	TRBV2	.	TRBJ1-5	CASNVRDNQPQHF	TGTGCCAGCAATGTCAGGGACAATCAGCCCCAGCATTTT
TRBD2	TRBV11-2	.	TRBJ2-7	CASSLTVGGSGEQYF	TGTGCCAGCAGCTTAACGGTGGGGGGGTCGGGCGAGCAGTACTTC
.	TRBV6-5	few	TRBJ1-6	CASRATGFSPLHF	TGTGCCAGCAGAGCAACGGGTTTTTCACCCCTCCACTTT
.	TRBV7-2	few	TRBJ2-7	CASSLVGRAYEQYF	TGTGCCAGCAGCTTAGTTGGGCGCGCCTACGAGCAGTACTTC
TRBD2	TRBV20-1	once	TRBJ2-1	CSVAGDNEQFF	TGCAGCGTAGCGGGGGACAATGAGCAGTTCTTC
TRBD2	TRBV4-3	.	TRBJ2-3	CASSQDNAGGPDTQYF	TGCGCCAGCAGCCAAGATAACGCGGGGGGCCCAGATACGCAGTATTTT
.	TRBV7-9	once	TRBJ1-1	CASSSKGGTEAFF	TGTGCCAGCAGCTCTAAAGGGGGCACTGAAGCTTTCTTT
.	TRBV18	.	TRBJ2-5	CASSPHSQETQYF	TGTGCCAGCTCACCACACAGTCAAGAGACCCAGTACTTC
TRBD1	TRBV7-6	.	TRBJ2-7	CASSTTGGRGYEQYF	TGTGCCAGCAGTACCACAGGGGGTAGGGGCTACGAGCAGTACTTC
TRBD1	TRBV23-1	few	TRBJ1-4	CASSQSSRDRDKNSTNEKLFF	TGCGCCAGCAGTCAATCTAGTCGGGACAGGGATAAAAACTCAACTAATGAAAAACTGTTTTTT
TRBD2	TRBV9	.	TRBJ2-7	CASSTPSGGPDEQYF	TGTGCCAGCAGCACCCCTAGCGGGGGTCCCGACGAGCAGTACTTC
TRBD2	TRBV7-2	.	TRBJ2-1	CASSLDSRGNYNEQFF	TGTGCCAGCAGCTTAGATTCGCGGGGGAACTACAATGAGCAGTTCTTC
.	TRBV2	.	TRBJ2-7	CASSERGTEQYF	TGTGCCAGCAGTGAAAGGGGGACCGAGCAGTACTTC
.	TRBV6-1	.	TRBJ2-2	CASSEYNTGELFF	TGTGCCAGCAGTGAATATAACACCGGGGAGCTGTTTTTT
.	TRBV14	few	TRBJ2-1	CASTLGVYEQFF	TGTGCCAGCACCCTGGGAGTTTATGAGCAGTTCTTC
TRBD1	TRBV30	.	TRBJ2-3	CAWKPGQGVRLTDTQYF	TGTGCCTGGAAACCGGGACAGGGGGTTCGTCTCACAGATACGCAGTATTTT
.	TRBV6-5	.	TRBJ2-1	CASTRGGSYNEQFF	TGTGCCAGCACCCGAGGGGGCTCCTACAATGAGCAGTTCTTC
.	TRBV7-9	.	TRBJ2-7	CASSGRVLSYEQYF	TGTGCCAGCAGCGGCCGGGTCCTCTCCTACGAGCAGTACTTC
TRBD1	TRBV27	.	TRBJ2-6	CASTSRGMWANVLTF	TGTGCCAGCACCTCCAGGGGGATGTGGGCCAACGTCCTGACTTTC
TRBD1	TRBV27	.	TRBJ1-2	CASSSWGGQGAVGYTF	TGTGCCAGCAGTTCTTGGGGGGGACAGGGGGCGGTGGGCTACACCTTC
TRBD1	TRBV5-4	.	TRBJ2-1	CASSSEQGVSWNEQFF	TGTGCCAGCAGCTCGGAACAGGGGGTGTCGTGGAATGAGCAGTTCTTC
.	TRBV6-5	.	TRBJ1-6	CASSPKGDSPLHF	TGTGCCAGCAGTCCCAAGGGGGATTCACCCCTCCACTTT
.	TRBV5-5	few	TRBJ1-4	CASSLVRATNEKLFF	TGTGCCAGCAGCTTGGTCAGGGCAACTAATGAAAAACTGTTTTTT
.	TRBV19	.	TRBJ2-1	CASSMGRSGEQFF	TGTGCCAGTAGTATGGGTAGGTCGGGTGAGCAGTTCTTC
.	TRBV7-9	.	TRBJ2-7	CASSLQQEQYF	TGTGCCAGCAGCTTACAACAAGAGCAGTACTTC
TRBD1	TRBV7-2	.	TRBJ2-7	CASSLAGTGGYSSYEQYF	TGTGCCAGCAGCTTAGCGGGGACAGGCGGATATAGCTCCTACGAGCAGTACTTC
.	TRBV25-1	.	TRBJ1-2	CASSDSSQPVTYGYTF	TGTGCCAGCAGTGATTCGTCACAGCCTGTCACCTATGGCTACACCTTC
TRBD2	TRBV28	.	TRBJ2-5	CASSPLYWARTTSGGNQETQYF	TGTGCCAGCAGTCCGCTATATTGGGCCCGGACGACTAGCGGGGGGAACCAAGAGACCCAGTACTTC
.	TRBV4-3	.	TRBJ1-2	CASSQDRTAGYYGYTF	TGCGCCAGCAGCCAAGATAGAACTGCAGGATACTATGGCTACACCTTC
TRBD2	TRBV4-2	once	TRBJ2-7	CASSQVSGDPYEQYF	TGTGCCAGCAGCCAAGTAAGCGGGGATCCCTACGAGCAGTACTTC